This T cell receptor beta chain was observed in a study of blood T cell repertoires in COVID-19. Study information: Acute-phase and convalescent COVID-19 samples originated in the United States, Italy and Spain. The cDNA or gDNA used as material had been derived from T cells, B-cell-depleted T cells, or PBMCs.

This CDR3 is 15 amino acids long. Germline-derived CDR1 and CDR2 are SEHNR and FQNEAQ (reference sequence). V was pared by 1 base and J by 5 bases, with 15 bases between. In the authors' methods: Amplification from reference gene primers served as the basis for estimated nucleated cell counts. The repertoire was sequenced with immunoSEQ multiplex PCR; TCRdb's copy has only in-frame clones and lacks some. V and J calls and clone size are those listed in that table; D and trimming were worked out from the DNA. The sample lists 30,000 to 35,000 clones, 85% occurring once. The sequencing sample was made of peripheral blood. This receptor was obtained from a human donor with acute or convalescent COVID-19. The donor label of this sample is uncertain. The chain employs TRBV7-9 and TRBJ2-7, with D hard to call. DNA of the CDR3: TGTGCCAGCAGCTTAGAGGAGCCTAAAGCCCACGAGCAGTACTTC. It encodes CASSLEEPKAHEQYF.